This TCR beta chain originates from a study of chemoradiotherapy in HPV16-positive cancers. Study-wide context: Functional T-cell assays on two HPV16-positive patients' cells defined candidate HPV-specific clones and common TCR motifs.

Germline V gene lookup returns CDR1 PRHDT and CDR2 FYEKMQ (reference sequence). Unmatched junction bases numbered 9, after V lost 5 bases and J lost 6 bases. The CDR3 covers 15 residues. About this clone: Its antigen remains unidentified.

Assay: immunoSEQ multiplex PCR; the TCRdb copy retains only in-frame clones and omits some. The sample consists of approximately 13,000 clones, 76% of them appearing once. Broader study findings: In HPV16-positive patients, HPV-responsive T-cell expansion tracked better recurrence-free survival. Non-HPV-specific T cells did not expand in tumors during treatment, whereas candidate HPV-specific clones and E7-related motifs did.

The J gene is TRBJ1-5, the V gene TRBV13; 8 nucleotides align to TRBD1. This sample was taken from a patient who underwent chemoradiotherapy. The clonotype comes from a human donor with HPV-associated anogenital cancer. The CDR3 region has the DNA TGTGCCAGCAGCCAGGGGGCAGGGGGCGGTCAGCCCCAGCATTTT. It specifies CASSQGAGGGQPQHF. Looking up the rest from reference TRBV13 and TRBJ1-5 gives the full variable domain: AAGVIQSPRHLIKEKRETATLKCYPIPRHDTVYWYQQGPGQDPQFLISFYEKMQSDKGSIPDRFSAQQFSDYHSELNMSSLELGDSALYFCASSQGAGGGQPQHFGDGTRLSIL.